This TCR beta chain was obtained from a study of blood T cells in healthy people across ages. A second PCR of roughly 7 to 11 cycles used a sample-barcoded 5' primer and a J-beta primer mix. The template-switch adaptor was a 5' adaptor with 12 random nucleotides. It tagged each cDNA molecule. One entry per CDR3 protein, called by TCRdb with MiXCR from the 5' RACE reads. Here the sample spans more than 900,000 distinct CDR3 sequences, 25% to 35% being singletons. The CDR3 length is 10 residues. Trimming cost V 4 bases and J 8 bases, with 8 bases left between them. Germline V lookup: CDR1 DFQATT, CDR2 SNEGSKA (reference sequence). These same records also appear under a second study, on T cells of mothers and their children.

The sequencing sample was made of blood. This TCR came from a middle-aged woman in good health. V is TRBV20-1 and J is TRBJ1-1; D possibly corresponds to TRBD1 (6 bases). In DNA form, the CDR3 reads TGCAGTGCTACGGACAGCGAAGCTTTCTTT. Translation: CSATDSEAFF.